One and the same sample provided the 32 T cell receptor beta chains below, sequenced in a study of cytomegalovirus exposure and HLA in healthy donors. Use of 60 Vbeta and 13 Jbeta primers characterized the PCR. Produced via immunoSEQ multiplex PCR; TCRdb's table is partial and in-frame only. The sample has more than 250,000 clones; about 90% are singletons. Source material: PBMCs. The receptors here all came from a woman in her late teens or twenties in good health and CMV-seronegative.

The chain couples TRBV2 to TRBJ1-1; D is ambiguous. The CDR3 spans 15 residues. Trimming pared 7 bases from V and 0 bases from J, leaving 15 bases between. Germline V gene data show CDR1 as SNHLY and CDR2 as FYNNEI. CDR3 amino acids: CASTSSVQLNTEAFF. The CDR3 DNA is TGTGCCAGCACTAGCAGTGTACAGTTGAACACTGAAGCTTTCTTT.

The chain joins TRBV10-3 to TRBJ2-3; D not resolved. Germline loops: CDR1 ENHRY, CDR2 SYGVKD. The CDR3 is made up of 15 amino acids. The V end lost 4 bases, the J end lost 0 bases, and 11 bases lay between the germline ends. CDR3 nucleotide sequence: TGTGCCATCAGTGGTGGCTTCTCTAGCACAGATACGCAGTATTTT. Translation: CAISGGFSSTDTQYF.

In its sample, this clone was seen once. This sequence joins TRBV13 and TRBJ1-1; perhaps TRBD1 as D (5 bases). There are 13 residues in the CDR3. Looked up from germline, CDR1 is PRHDT and CDR2 is FYEKMQ (reference sequence). Trimming took off 3 bases at V and 1 base at J, with 6 bases between the two ends. This CDR3 is CASSLGPNTEAFF. The CDR3 bases are TGTGCCAGCAGCTTGGGGCCGAACACTGAAGCTTTCTTT.

The chain carries TRBV7-3 and TRBJ1-1; a weak D match, TRBD1 (6 bases). The ends were cut back, 4 bases at V and 2 bases at J, with 11 bases in the middle. Germline lookup yields CDR1 SGHTA and CDR2 FQGTGA. This CDR3 spans 14 amino acids. CDR3 DNA sequence: TGTGCCAGCAGCTCAGGGGACCCCAACACTGAAGCTTTCTTT. Encoded protein: CASSSGDPNTEAFF.

This chain connects TRBV19 to TRBJ2-7; TRBD1 is a possible D gene (6 bases). V was pared by 3 bases and J by 5 bases, with 11 bases between. The CDR3 has 13 residues. Germline CDR1 reads LNHDA; CDR2 reads SQIVND (reference sequence). CDR3 loop: CASSIAQGNEQYF. DNA for the CDR3: TGTGCCAGTAGTATCGCACAGGGTAACGAGCAGTACTTC.

The rearrangement uses TRBV2 and TRBJ1-5, with a tentative D call TRBD1 (5 bases). This CDR3 has 14 amino acids. Deletions cut 7 bases from V and 3 bases from J, with 13 bases between. Germline loops: CDR1 SNHLY, CDR2 FYNNEI. The CDR3 sequence is CASKGREANQPQHF. CDR3 nucleotide sequence: TGTGCCAGCAAGGGCAGGGAGGCCAATCAGCCCCAGCATTTT. Drawing the rest from reference TRBV2 and TRBJ1-5, the complete variable domain is EPEVTQTPSHQVTQMGQEVILRCVPISNHLYFYWYRQILGQKVEFLVSFYNNEISEKSEIFDDQFSVERPDGSNFTLKIRSTKLEDSAMYFCASKGREANQPQHFGDGTRLSIL.

The chain links TRBV6-5 to TRBJ1-1; tentatively, D is TRBD1 (5 bases). The CDR3 has 13 amino acids. Germline V CDR1 and CDR2: MNHEY, SVGAGI. The V end lost 8 bases, the J end lost 1 base, and 11 bases lay between the germline ends. CDR3 nucleotides: TGTGCCAGCTACAGGAGGGGGAACACTGAAGCTTTCTTT. Translation: CASYRRGNTEAFF.

This clone was counted between two and nine times. The chain recombines TRBV4-1 with TRBJ1-4; TRBD1 is a possible D gene (6 bases). Between the trimmed V and J ends, which lost 3 bases and 0 bases, there was a span of 17 bases. The CDR3 length is 18 residues. Germline V gene data show CDR1 as MGHRA and CDR2 as YSYEKL. The CDR3 sequence is CASSHQGPQRATNEKLFF. The CDR3, as DNA: TGCGCCAGCAGCCATCAGGGGCCCCAGAGGGCAACTAATGAAAAACTGTTTTTT.

This rearrangement joins TRBV12-5 to TRBJ1-2; 7 nucleotides match TRBD1. The CDR3 contains 15 residues. V shed 0 bases and J 5 bases; nucleotides not matched to a gene: 6. CDR1 and CDR2 (germline): LGHNT, FRNRAP. The CDR3 loop reads CASGLVQGVGYGYTF. As DNA, the CDR3 is TGTGCTAGTGGTTTGGTTCAGGGGGTAGGGTATGGCTACACCTTC.

The chain carries TRBV4-2 and TRBJ2-5; 9 bases agree with TRBD2. Trimming at V came to 4 bases and at J to 2 bases, leaving 11 bases not matched to a gene. This CDR3 comprises 17 residues. Germline values: CDR1 LGHNA, CDR2 YNFKEQ. As DNA, the CDR3 is TGTGCCAGCAGCCGGGGGGGGGATAGCGGGGGACAAGAGACCCAGTACTTC. Translated: CASSRGGDSGGQETQYF.

V and J are TRBV5-1 and TRBJ2-5; the match to TRBD2 covers 11 bases. CDR1 is SGHRS, CDR2 YFSETQ, per germline. The CDR3 contains 19 residues. J lost 2 bases, V lost 2 bases, and 14 bases had no gene match. CDR3 loop: CASSFLAGGPTTIQETQYF. CDR3 bases: TGCGCCAGCAGCTTCCTAGCGGGGGGACCCACCACCATTCAAGAGACCCAGTACTTC.

The rearrangement uses TRBV5-4 and TRBJ1-1, with 7 bases matching TRBD1. The CDR3 runs 13 residues. CDR1 and CDR2 (germline): SGHNT, YYREEE (reference sequence). V lost 4 bases to trimming and J lost 5 bases; unmatched junction nucleotides: 5. CDR3 residues: CASSNRGGTEAFF. Here the CDR3 DNA reads TGTGCCAGCAGCAACAGGGGCGGAACTGAAGCTTTCTTT.

In DNA, the CDR3 is TGTGCCAGCAGCTTAGGAGCCGGCTACACCTTC. Its protein is CASSLGAGYTF. This chain connects TRBV7-2 to TRBJ1-2; D gene ambiguous. The germline V and J ends were trimmed by 1 base and 8 bases, with 5 bases remaining between them. Germline V gene lookup returns CDR1 SGHTA and CDR2 FQGNSA. The CDR3 consists of 11 residues.

The chain couples TRBV11-2 to TRBJ1-1; tentative D call: TRBD1 (5 bases). Germline V gene sequence: CDR1 SGHAT, CDR2 FQNNGV. Deletions cut 1 base from V and 6 bases from J, with 9 bases between. CDR3 length equals 13 residues. The CDR3 reads CASSLGGGSEAFF. The CDR3 bases are TGTGCCAGCAGCTTAGGGGGGGGGTCTGAAGCTTTCTTT.

Note on this clone: The junction and the germline gene differ at one end; a read error may be behind it. V usage is TRBV7-7 and J usage is TRBJ2-3, with 11 bases lining up with TRBD2. The CDR3 sequence is 16 residues long. Germline V gene data show CDR1 as SSHAT and CDR2 as FNYEAQ (reference sequence). The CDR3 DNA is TGTGCTAGCAGCTTAGGGACTAGCGGACGGATGGATACGCAGTATTTT. It is translated as CASSLGTSGRMDTQYF.

This clone was seen a single time. The chain links TRBV9 to TRBJ1-4; D is possibly TRBD1 (6 bases). Germline V lookup: CDR1 SGDLS, CDR2 YYNGEE. The V gene lost 4 bases and the J gene lost 3 bases, with 13 bases spanning the gap. This CDR3 region has 15 residues. The CDR3 here is CASSPTTGANEKLFF. CDR3 DNA: TGTGCCAGCAGCCCGACGACAGGAGCTAATGAAAAACTGTTTTTT.

The chain carries TRBV5-6 and TRBJ1-2, with TRBD1 matching over 11 bases. Germline loops: CDR1 SGHDT, CDR2 YYEEEE. The CDR3 has 17 residues. The trim removed 0 bases at V and 3 bases at J, leaving 7 bases unmatched. CDR3 protein: CASSLGTGGRGDYGYTF. The CDR3 DNA reads as TGTGCCAGCAGCTTGGGGACAGGGGGCAGAGGGGACTATGGCTACACCTTC.

The gene calls are TRBV6-1 and TRBJ2-1; 7 bases agree with TRBD2. CDR1 is MNHNS and CDR2 is SASEGT in the germline V gene. CDR3 length: 17 residues. V lost 2 bases to trimming and J lost 5 bases; unmatched junction nucleotides: 12. DNA for the CDR3: TGTGCCAGCAGTGAAAGTGGAAAAGCGGGGTTCGACAATGAGCAGTTCTTC. It translates to CASSESGKAGFDNEQFF.

The gene calls are TRBV10-3 and TRBJ1-1, with 8 bases that match TRBD1. The CDR3 spans 16 residues. From germline, CDR1 is ENHRY and CDR2 SYGVKD. Trimming took 0 bases from V and 7 from J; bases not matched to a gene: 10. The CDR3 here is CAISESSYRGTYEAFF. The DNA of the CDR3 is TGTGCCATCAGTGAGTCCTCCTACAGGGGGACCTATGAAGCTTTCTTT.

V gene TRBV15 combines with J gene TRBJ2-7; D gene uncertain. This CDR3 has 14 residues. Germline V gene data show CDR1 as LNHNV and CDR2 as YYDKDF (reference sequence). Trimming shortened V by 7 bases and J by 3 bases, and 16 bases separated the two germline ends. The CDR3: CATKHGEEYYEQYF. The CDR3 region has the DNA TGTGCCACCAAACATGGAGAGGAATACTACGAGCAGTACTTC. Full variable domain (remainder filled in from reference TRBV15 and TRBJ2-7): DAMVIQNPRYQVTQFGKPVTLSCSQTLNHNVMYWYQQKSSQAPKLLFHYYDKDFNNEADTPDNFQSRRPNTSFCFLDIRSPGLGDTAMYLCATKHGEEYYEQYFGPGTRLTVT.

About this clone: A junction boundary mismatches the germline segment, possibly from a read error. The J gene is TRBJ1-6, the V gene TRBV5-1; D is uncertain. CDR3 length: 14 amino acids. Germline assignment: CDR1 SGHRS and CDR2 YFSETQ. The CDR3 here is CASSLGSYNSPLHF. CDR3 coding DNA: TGCGCCAGCAGCTTGGGCTCCTATAATTCCCCCCTCCACTTT.

Written as DNA, the CDR3 is TGTGCCAGCAGACGGACTTGGCTTCAAGAGACCCAGTACTTC. Its translation: CASRRTWLQETQYF. The V gene is TRBV6-5, the J gene TRBJ2-5, with D tentatively TRBD2 (5 bases). Deletions cut 6 bases from V and 2 bases from J, with 13 bases between. The CDR3 extends over 14 amino acids. CDR1 is MNHEY, CDR2 SVGAGI, per germline.

Here the CDR3 reads CASSPTATNEKLFF. The CDR3 DNA follows: TGTGCCAGCAGCCCTACAGCAACTAATGAAAAACTGTTTTTT. The chain recombines TRBV5-4 with TRBJ1-4; D is unresolved. This CDR3 has 14 residues. CDR1 SGHNT and CDR2 YYREEE come from the germline V gene (reference sequence). With 4 bases removed from V and 0 bases from J, the gap between germline ends came to 7 bases. The full variable domain, completed using reference TRBV5-4 and TRBJ1-4, is ETGVTQSPTHLIKTRGQQVTLRCSSQSGHNTVSWYQQALGQGPQFIFQYYREEENGRGNFPPRFSGLQFPNYSSELNVNALELDDSALYLCASSPTATNEKLFFGSGTQLSVL.

In its sample, this clone was seen once. This chain connects TRBV12-5 to TRBJ2-7; no reliable D call. V was shortened by 2 bases and J by 2 bases, with 13 bases between the two germline ends. In germline, CDR1 is LGHNT, CDR2 FRNRAP. The length of the CDR3 is 15 residues. DNA for the CDR3: TGTGCTAGTGGTTTGTTCGATCCTAATCCCTACGAGCAGTACTTC. Protein product: CASGLFDPNPYEQYF.

This chain joins TRBV11-2 and TRBJ1-1, with 7 bases aligning to TRBD1. CDR1 is SGHAT and CDR2 is FQNNGV in the germline V gene. The V segment lost 5 bases and the J segment 8 bases; nucleotides outside the gene matches: 14. The CDR3 is 15 amino acids. The chain's CDR3 is CASSLGSSLTGEAFF. Written as DNA, the CDR3 is TGTGCCAGCAGCCTCGGTTCCTCCTTGACAGGGGAAGCTTTCTTT.

The V gene is TRBV19, the J gene TRBJ2-7, with D perhaps TRBD2 (6 bases). The germline V gene has CDR1 LNHDA and CDR2 SQIVND (reference sequence). The CDR3 length is 12 residues. The ends were cut back, 7 bases at V and 7 bases at J, with 14 bases in the middle. CDR3 DNA: TGTGCCAGTAATAGGGGCGCGGGAGAGCAGTACTTC. Translation: CASNRGAGEQYF.

The chain has TRBV27 and TRBJ1-5; D is possibly TRBD1 (6 bases). V was pared by 6 bases and J by 3 bases, with 15 bases between. Germline CDR1 is MNHEY and CDR2 is SMNVEV (reference sequence). The CDR3 runs 15 residues. The CDR3 DNA sequence: TGTGCCAGCAGCAGGGGCGGACAGCTCAATCAGCCCCAGCATTTT. Translated: CASSRGGQLNQPQHF.

The rearrangement joins TRBV5-1 to TRBJ1-2; 9 bases line up with TRBD1. From germline, CDR1 is SGHRS and CDR2 YFSETQ. The CDR3 spans 12 residues. The V gene end was trimmed by 0 bases and the J gene end by 14 bases; junction bases not matched to a gene: 5. In nucleotides, the CDR3 is TGCGCCAGCAGCTTGGAAGGACAGGGGATAACCTTC. This codes for CASSLEGQGITF.

The chain uses TRBV7-3 and TRBJ1-1; no clear D. V lost 0 bases to trimming and J lost 1 base, with 15 bases between them. This CDR3 is 17 amino acids long. Germline-derived CDR1 and CDR2 are SGHTA and FQGTGA. The CDR3 DNA reads TGTGCCAGCAGCTTAACGTTCGGCGGGGTAGGGAACACTGAAGCTTTCTTT. Its protein is CASSLTFGGVGNTEAFF.

Concerning this clone: The same CDR3 arises from other DNA sequences in this sample as well. This chain joins TRBV18 and TRBJ1-1; 8 bases are a match to TRBD1. V lost 5 bases to trimming and J lost 7 bases; unmatched junction nucleotides: 0. Germline V gene data show CDR1 as KGHSH and CDR2 as LQKENI. There are 11 residues in the CDR3. The CDR3 is CASSDRGEAFF. In nucleotides, the CDR3 is TGTGCCAGCTCAGACAGGGGTGAAGCTTTCTTT.

This clone was detected only once. This chain connects TRBV5-1 to TRBJ2-2, with 12 bases fitting TRBD2. CDR1 SGHRS and CDR2 YFSETQ come from the germline V gene. This CDR3 has 16 amino acids. Trimming cost V 0 bases and J 10 bases; bases outside gene matches: 7. For the CDR3, the DNA is TGCGCCAGCAGCTTGGAGGCTAGCGGGGGGGCCGAGGAGCTGTTTTTT. Translating it yields CASSLEASGGAEELFF.

This clone was seen more than once but under ten times. The chain combines TRBV5-6 with TRBJ2-7; D not certain. The germline gives CDR1 SGHDT, CDR2 YYEEEE. Deletions cut 3 bases from V and 0 bases from J, with 7 bases between. The CDR3 loop spans 13 amino acids. Here the CDR3 DNA reads TGTGCCAGCAGCTCACACCCCTCCTACGAGCAGTACTTC. This encodes CASSSHPSYEQYF.